This entry concerns a single TCR beta chain. Its antigen is unknown. The sample is drawn from a study of CD4 T cells in relation to SARS-CoV-2 and coronaviruses. Study outcomes and limitations: Compared with monoreactive clones, crossreactive clones showed significantly weaker SARS-CoV-2 expansion.

Clones were sequenced by immunoSEQ multiplex PCR, and TCRdb holds only the in-frame ones, with some missing. There are 40,000 or so clones in the sample; 80% to 90% occur only once, and approximately 3.1% lies in the top ten. The CDR3 extends over 16 amino acids. Looked up from germline, CDR1 is LGHNA and CDR2 is YSLEER. The junction had 9 bases not matched to a gene; V was cut back by 3 bases and J by 6 bases. This TCR was recovered from an adult with COVID-19. V and J are TRBV4-3 and TRBJ2-1, with 9 bases that match TRBD2. Material for sequencing was memory CD4+ T cells from PBMCs. The CDR3 DNA reads TGCGCCAGCAGCCATATTAGCGGGAGAACGGGCAATGAGCAGTTCTTC. It yields the protein CASSHISGRTGNEQFF.